The rows below give T cell receptor beta chains drawn from one sample of a study of response to subunit inactivated influenza vaccine. In TCRdb, the RT-PCR reads were re-called with MiXCR into one record per CDR3 protein. The repertoire holds fewer than 250,000 distinct CDR3 sequences, with about an eighth as singletons. The sample here was CD8+ T cells sorted from PBMCs, taken less than 6 days after vaccination. These receptors all stem from a man aged 45-60 years who received an inactivated influenza vaccine. Both conserved end residues are part of each CDR3. D genes are given only for firm matches. Clone size is shown for a subset of rows, as once, few, many or a class of expanded clone.

len,v_gene,abundance,j_gene,d_gene,CDR3aa,CDR3nt
17,TRBV29-1,.,TRBJ2-2,.,CSVLTLVGQRNTGELFF,TGCAGCGTTTTAACCTTGGTGGGGCAGAGGAACACCGGGGAGCTGTTTTTT
14,TRBV5-1,few,TRBJ1-1,.,CASSLGNMNTEAFF,TGCGCCAGCAGCTTGGGCAATATGAACACTGAAGCTTTCTTT
14,TRBV28,.,TRBJ2-1,TRBD2,CATSRSGPYNEQFF,TGTGCCACCTCACGTAGCGGGCCATACAATGAGCAGTTCTTC
15,TRBV7-3,.,TRBJ2-5,.,CASSLGGNPIETQYF,TGTGCCAGCAGCTTAGGGGGGAATCCTATTGAGACCCAGTACTTC
15,TRBV24-1,many,TRBJ2-2,TRBD1,CATRGDRGDTGELFF,TGTGCCACCAGGGGGGACAGGGGGGACACCGGGGAGCTGTTTTTT
13,TRBV4-3,few,TRBJ2-1,.,CASSPVRGPEQFF,TGCGCCAGCAGCCCGGTCCGGGGCCCCGAGCAGTTCTTC
14,TRBV4-3,.,TRBJ1-1,.,CASSQDRLSTEAFF,TGCGCCAGCAGCCAAGACAGGTTGAGCACTGAAGCTTTCTTT
12,TRBV4-1,few,TRBJ2-1,.,CASSQDSNEQFF,TGCGCCAGCAGCCAAGACAGCAATGAGCAGTTCTTC
17,TRBV3-1,.,TRBJ2-7,TRBD2,CASSQATLAGDPYEQYF,TGTGCCAGCAGCCAAGCTACCCTAGCGGGGGACCCCTACGAGCAGTACTTC
15,TRBV14,many,TRBJ2-5,.,CASSQSGPTGGSQYF,TGTGCCAGCAGCCAGAGCGGACCTACCGGAGGGTCCCAGTACTTC
17,TRBV4-2,.,TRBJ2-1,.,CASSQDTQGDFYNEQFF,TGTGCCAGCAGCCAAGATACCCAGGGGGACTTCTACAATGAGCAGTTCTTC
17,TRBV3-1,.,TRBJ2-5,TRBD1,CASSQGHRRGRGETQYF,TGTGCCAGCAGCCAAGGCCACCGCAGGGGGCGAGGGGAGACCCAGTACTTC
14,TRBV2,.,TRBJ2-1,.,CASSEDSPGDEQFF,TGTGCCAGCAGTGAAGACAGCCCTGGTGATGAGCAGTTCTTC
14,TRBV2,many,TRBJ2-3,TRBD2,CASSGEREPDTQYF,TGTGCCAGCAGTGGGGAGCGGGAGCCAGATACGCAGTATTTT
14,TRBV11-2,many,TRBJ2-3,TRBD2,CASSFFREADTQYF,TGTGCCAGCAGCTTTTTCCGGGAGGCAGATACGCAGTATTTT
18,TRBV7-8,few,TRBJ2-3,TRBD2,CASSPRTSGGASTDTQYF,TGTGCCAGCAGCCCCAGGACTAGCGGGGGGGCTAGCACAGATACGCAGTATTTT
13,TRBV6-2/TRBV6-3,many,TRBJ2-1,.,CASSYSPYNEQFF,TGTGCCAGCAGTTACAGCCCATACAATGAGCAGTTCTTC
13,TRBV5-5,.,TRBJ1-6,.,CASSLGRNSPLHF,TGTGCCAGCAGCCTGGGGCGGAATTCACCCCTCCACTTT
13,TRBV28,.,TRBJ2-2,.,CASSLPKIGELFF,TGTGCCAGCAGTTTACCAAAGATCGGGGAGCTGTTTTTT
15,TRBV28,.,TRBJ2-7,TRBD2,CASRPWTSGIYEQYF,TGTGCCAGCAGACCCTGGACTAGCGGGATCTACGAGCAGTACTTC
16,TRBV7-6,.,TRBJ2-1,.,CASSLVLDSTFNEQFF,TGTGCCAGCAGCTTAGTCCTGGACTCGACCTTCAATGAGCAGTTCTTC
16,TRBV7-6,few,TRBJ2-1,.,CASSPWEGPPYNEQFF,TGTGCCAGCAGCCCGTGGGAAGGACCTCCCTACAATGAGCAGTTCTTC
17,TRBV6-5,many,TRBJ2-3,.,CASSYSFPRASTDTQYF,TGTGCCAGCAGTTACTCCTTCCCCCGGGCTAGCACAGATACGCAGTATTTT
16,TRBV14,few,TRBJ2-1,TRBD2,CASSHWTSGGINEQFF,TGTGCCAGCAGCCATTGGACTAGCGGGGGAATCAATGAGCAGTTCTTC
11,TRBV19,.,TRBJ2-3,.,CASSAADTQYF,TGTGCCAGTAGTGCGGCAGATACGCAGTATTTT
13,TRBV7-2,.,TRBJ2-7,.,CASSLVQAYEQYF,TGTGCCAGCAGCTTAGTCCAGGCCTACGAGCAGTACTTC
16,TRBV7-8,.,TRBJ1-1,.,CASSFGELLGDTEAFF,TGTGCCAGCAGCTTCGGGGAATTACTAGGGGACACTGAAGCTTTCTTT
19,TRBV11-1,few,TRBJ1-3,.,CASSTATPTGLPSGNTIYF,TGTGCCAGCAGCACTGCCACCCCGACAGGCCTCCCCTCTGGAAACACCATATATTTT
12,TRBV7-6,.,TRBJ2-7,.,CASSLKLDEQYF,TGTGCCAGCAGCTTAAAGTTGGACGAGCAGTACTTC
18,TRBV6-5,.,TRBJ2-3,TRBD2,CASSYGASGGVGTDTQYF,TGTGCCAGCAGTTACGGGGCTAGCGGGGGGGTAGGGACAGATACGCAGTATTTT
11,TRBV7-9,.,TRBJ2-1,.,CASSLQDEQFF,TGTGCCAGCAGCTTACAGGATGAGCAGTTCTTC
11,TRBV29-1,few,TRBJ2-7,.,CSVGVTYEQYF,TGCAGCGTTGGCGTCACCTACGAGCAGTACTTC
15,TRBV7-9,.,TRBJ1-2,.,CASSSTRDTNYGYTF,TGTGCCAGCAGTTCAACCCGGGACACAAACTATGGCTACACCTTC
14,TRBV9,.,TRBJ2-5,.,CASSVGWGRQTQYF,TGTGCCAGCAGCGTAGGTTGGGGGAGGCAGACCCAGTACTTC
18,TRBV9,few,TRBJ2-1,TRBD2,CASSQSGRALFLYNEQFF,TGTGCCAGCAGTCAAAGCGGGAGGGCCTTATTTCTCTACAATGAGCAGTTCTTC
16,TRBV19,.,TRBJ2-1,TRBD2,CASSIVGGGLRNEQFF,TGTGCCAGTAGTATAGTTGGCGGGGGGCTACGGAATGAGCAGTTCTTC
15,TRBV25-1,few,TRBJ1-2,.,CASSDVGPFNYGYTF,TGTGCCAGCAGTGATGTGGGACCATTTAACTATGGCTACACCTTC
15,TRBV4-3,few,TRBJ1-1,TRBD1,CASSQETGGNTEAFF,TGCGCCAGCAGCCAAGAAACAGGGGGCAACACTGAAGCTTTCTTT
15,TRBV19,many,TRBJ2-5,.,CASSNPRSRIETQYF,TGTGCCAGTAGTAATCCCCGAAGCAGAATAGAGACCCAGTACTTC
15,TRBV20-1,.,TRBJ2-1,TRBD2,CSATHLAGGPDEQFF,TGCAGTGCCACCCATCTAGCGGGGGGGCCAGATGAGCAGTTCTTC
15,TRBV7-9,many,TRBJ2-3,.,CASSRTPGGTDTQYF,TGTGCCAGCAGTCGGACTCCTGGTGGGACAGATACGCAGTATTTT
16,TRBV12-3/TRBV12-4,.,TRBJ2-3,.,CASSLVNTGSWYTQYF,TGTGCCAGCAGTTTAGTCAATACCGGGAGTTGGTATACGCAGTATTTT
15,TRBV28,few,TRBJ2-1,.,CASSPLRDGYNEQFF,TGTGCCAGCAGTCCTCTTAGGGACGGATACAATGAGCAGTTCTTC
12,TRBV6-1,few,TRBJ2-7,.,CASSEVGGEQYF,TGTGCCAGCAGTGAAGTCGGAGGGGAGCAGTACTTC
13,TRBV5-1,many,TRBJ1-1,.,CASSLGPNTEAFF,TGTGCCAGCAGCCTTGGCCCGAACACTGAAGCTTTCTTT
15,TRBV20-1,.,TRBJ2-2,.,CSARDRGVSIGELFF,TGCAGTGCTAGAGATCGCGGGGTTAGCATCGGGGAGCTGTTTTTT
14,TRBV6-1,.,TRBJ1-5,TRBD1,CASSLGQCYQPQHF,TGTGCCAGCTCCCTGGGACAGTGTTATCAGCCCCAGCATTTT
14,TRBV7-9,few,TRBJ1-4,.,CASSGGVETEKLFF,TGTGCCAGCAGTGGGGGGGTGGAGACTGAAAAACTGTTTTTT
17,TRBV4-2,.,TRBJ2-2,.,CASSQVERLLNTGELFF,TGTGCCAGCAGCCAAGTGGAACGGCTCCTGAACACCGGGGAGCTGTTTTTT
15,TRBV15,.,TRBJ2-1,.,CATSRGWGRYNEQFF,TGTGCCACCAGCAGAGGATGGGGACGGTACAATGAGCAGTTCTTC
14,TRBV7-9,.,TRBJ1-2,TRBD1,CASSLRGQGYGYTF,TGTGCCAGCAGTCTACGTGGACAGGGGTATGGCTACACCTTC
15,TRBV7-7,.,TRBJ2-1,TRBD1,CASSPAGQGIDEQFF,TGTGCTAGCAGCCCCGCGGGACAGGGAATCGATGAGCAGTTCTTC
15,TRBV14,.,TRBJ2-5,TRBD2,CASSTTGTSGETQYF,TGTGCCAGCAGCACGACCGGGACTAGCGGGGAGACCCAGTACTTC
18,TRBV7-8,.,TRBJ2-2,TRBD2,CASSLPRSGGVLTGELFF,TGTGCCAGCAGCCTCCCGAGGAGCGGGGGGGTATTGACCGGGGAGCTGTTTTTT
14,TRBV6-5,.,TRBJ2-2,.,CASSSSYNTGELFF,TGTGCCAGCAGTTCCAGCTATAACACCGGGGAGCTGTTTTTT
18,TRBV9,once,TRBJ2-3,TRBD2,CASSVDLAGAHVPDTQYF,TGTGCCAGCAGCGTAGATCTAGCGGGAGCGCATGTCCCAGATACGCAGTATTTT